This record covers a single T cell receptor (beta chain). Its antigen is currently unknown. The record originates from a study of radiotherapy plus CTLA-4 blockade in lung cancer. Study at large: Patients showed objective responses in about 20% of cases, and disease control was achieved by 30% to 35%.

This table comes from immunoSEQ multiplex PCR, and its TCRdb copy is limited to in-frame clones, with some not included. The sample has 25,000 to 30,000 clones, 77% seen once; the top ten hold more than 20%. Study-level results: Early clonal dynamics of blood T cells, together with interferon-beta, were reported as the best response predictor. Peripheral blood showed expansion of tumor-derived TCR clones after radiotherapy and ipilimumab.

Those with chemo-refractory metastatic non-small-cell lung cancer were treated with focal radiation combined with CTLA-4 blockade using ipilimumab. In germline, CDR1 is SGDLS, CDR2 YYNGEE. Trimming removed 0 bases from V and 8 bases from J; junction bases left unmatched: 1. The CDR3 is 14 amino acids. The chain links TRBV9 to TRBJ1-6; 8 bases agree with TRBD1. Sequencing was performed on peripheral blood, taken from a patient treated with radiotherapy plus ipilimumab. The TCR comes from a human donor with non-small cell lung cancer that progressed on radiotherapy plus ipilimumab. The CDR3 nucleotides read TGTGCCAGCAGCGTAGGACAGGGGTATTCACCCCTCCACTTT. Its translation: CASSVGQGYSPLHF.